This T cell receptor beta chain was recorded in a study of blood T cells in healthy people across ages. To note about this clonotype: Its antigen is as yet unknown.

The V end lost 0 bases, the J end lost 0 bases, and 11 bases lay between the germline ends. Germline values: CDR1 SGHRS, CDR2 YFSETQ. The CDR3 loop spans 16 amino acids. Study results and caveats: Age advanced and TCR beta diversity per million T cells fell, roughly linearly. Strongly correlated with naive T cell percentage was TCR beta diversity.

Then a second PCR, running roughly 7 to 12 cycles, was carried out with a sample-barcoded 5' primer and a J-beta primer mix. TCRdb fed the 5' RACE reads into MiXCR, producing one record per CDR3 protein. The profile shows 650,000 to 900,000 distinct CDR3 sequences, approximately 65% of them singletons. This TCR was sampled from a man aged 25 to 40 in good health. The sequencing input was blood. This chain links TRBV5-1 with TRBJ2-3; D is uncertain. CDR3 loop: CASSLGDFPSTDTQYF. The CDR3 DNA reads TGCGCCAGCAGCTTGGGGGATTTCCCCAGCACAGATACGCAGTATTTT.